The 2 T cell receptor beta chains below were found in one sample sequenced in a study of CD8 T cells in Susac syndrome. The RNA, roughly 0.45 to 1 ug, was put through reverse transcription using random hexamers. A single record per CDR3 protein comes from TCRdb applying MiXCR to the immunoSEQ multiplex PCR reads. The data contain more than 120,000 distinct CDR3 sequences, around 94% of them seen just once; the ten biggest clones take up over 0.07%. Material for sequencing was CD4+ T cells from PBMCs. The source is a human donor in good health.

The gene calls are TRBV29-1 and TRBJ1-1; D is uncertain. V gave up 1 base and J gave up 6 bases, with 12 bases separating them. CDR1 is SQVTM, CDR2 ANQGSEA, per germline. CDR3 size: 13 residues. The CDR3 loop reads CSVEAAQAAEAFF. CDR3 nucleotide sequence: TGCAGCGTTGAAGCGGCCCAGGCGGCTGAAGCTTTCTTT.

The V and J genes are TRBV9 and TRBJ2-3; D remains ambiguous. Per the germline V gene, CDR1 is SGDLS and CDR2 is YYNGEE. The ends were cut back, 2 bases at V and 0 bases at J, with 13 bases in the middle. CDR3 length equals 16 residues. DNA for the CDR3: TGTGCCAGCAGCGTCGGGTCGGATGTAAGCACAGATACGCAGTATTTT. Its translation is CASSVGSDVSTDTQYF.